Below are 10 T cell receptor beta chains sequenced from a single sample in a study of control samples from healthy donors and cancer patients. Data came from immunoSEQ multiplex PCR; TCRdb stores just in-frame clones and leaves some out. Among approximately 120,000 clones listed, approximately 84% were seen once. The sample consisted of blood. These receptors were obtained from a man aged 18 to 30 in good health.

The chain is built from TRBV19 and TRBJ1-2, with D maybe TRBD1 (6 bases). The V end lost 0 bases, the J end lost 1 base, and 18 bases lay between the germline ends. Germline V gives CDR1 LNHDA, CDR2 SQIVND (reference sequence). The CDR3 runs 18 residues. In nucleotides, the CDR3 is TGTGCCAGTAGTATAGATCGGTCGGGACACCAGTTTAACTATGGCTACACCTTC. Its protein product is CASSIDRSGHQFNYGYTF.

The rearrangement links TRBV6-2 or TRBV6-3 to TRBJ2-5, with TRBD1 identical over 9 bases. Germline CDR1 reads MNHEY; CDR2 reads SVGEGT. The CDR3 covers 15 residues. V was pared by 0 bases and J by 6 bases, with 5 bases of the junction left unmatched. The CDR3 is CASSYSGTGKKTQYF. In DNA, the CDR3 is TGTGCCAGCAGTTACTCCGGGACAGGGAAAAAGACCCAGTACTTC.

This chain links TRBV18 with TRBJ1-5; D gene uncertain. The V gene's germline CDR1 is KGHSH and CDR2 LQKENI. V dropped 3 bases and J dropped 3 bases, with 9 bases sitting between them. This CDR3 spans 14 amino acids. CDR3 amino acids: CASSPNKDNQPQHF. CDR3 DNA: TGTGCCAGCTCACCTAATAAGGACAATCAGCCCCAGCATTTT. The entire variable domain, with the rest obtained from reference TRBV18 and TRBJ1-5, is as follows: NAGVMQNPRHLVRRRGQEARLRCSPMKGHSHVYWYRQLPEEGLKFMVYLQKENIIDESGMPKERFSAEFPKEGPSILRIQQVVRGDSAAYFCASSPNKDNQPQHFGDGTRLSIL.

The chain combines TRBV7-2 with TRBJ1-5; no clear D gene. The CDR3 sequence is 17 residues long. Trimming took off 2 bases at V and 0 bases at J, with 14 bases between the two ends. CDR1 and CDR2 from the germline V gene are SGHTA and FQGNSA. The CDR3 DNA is TGTGCCAGCAGCTTACGGGATTCTAGCTATAGCAATCAGCCCCAGCATTTT. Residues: CASSLRDSSYSNQPQHF. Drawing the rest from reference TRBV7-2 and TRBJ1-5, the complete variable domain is GAGVSQSPSNKVTEKGKDVELRCDPISGHTALYWYRQSLGQGLEFLIYFQGNSAPDKSGLPSDRFSAERTGGSVSTLTIQRTQQEDSAVYLCASSLRDSSYSNQPQHFGDGTRLSIL.

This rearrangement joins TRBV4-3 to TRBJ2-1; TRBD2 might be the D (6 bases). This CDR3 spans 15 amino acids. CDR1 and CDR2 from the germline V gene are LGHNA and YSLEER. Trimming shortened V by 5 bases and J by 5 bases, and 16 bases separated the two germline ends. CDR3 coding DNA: TGCGCCAGCAGCTCGGGACTTCTGCTCAACAATGAGCAGTTCTTC. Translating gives CASSSGLLLNNEQFF.

The CDR3 DNA reads TGTGCCAGCAGCCTAGGACTAGCGGGGGGACGGCAGTTCTTC. Amino acid sequence: CASSLGLAGGRQFF. This sequence joins TRBV6-5 and TRBJ2-1; 14 bases fit TRBD2. Per the germline V gene, CDR1 is MNHEY and CDR2 is SVGAGI. The CDR3 totals 14 residues. The V segment lost 6 bases and the J segment 12 bases; nucleotides outside the gene matches: 7.

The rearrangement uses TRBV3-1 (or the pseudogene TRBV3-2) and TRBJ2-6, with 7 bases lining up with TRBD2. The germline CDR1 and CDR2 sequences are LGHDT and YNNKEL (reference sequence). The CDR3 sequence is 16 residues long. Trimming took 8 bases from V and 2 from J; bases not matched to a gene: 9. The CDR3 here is CASRRGGSTGANVLTF. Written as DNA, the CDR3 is TGTGCCAGCCGCCGGGGCGGGAGCACTGGGGCCAACGTCCTGACTTTC.

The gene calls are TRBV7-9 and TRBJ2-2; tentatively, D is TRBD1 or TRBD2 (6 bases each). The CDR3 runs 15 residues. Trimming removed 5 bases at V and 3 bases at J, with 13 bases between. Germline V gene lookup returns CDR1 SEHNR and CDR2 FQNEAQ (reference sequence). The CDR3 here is CASSTGGSYTGELFF. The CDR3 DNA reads TGTGCCAGCAGCACCGGGGGCAGCTACACCGGGGAGCTGTTTTTT.

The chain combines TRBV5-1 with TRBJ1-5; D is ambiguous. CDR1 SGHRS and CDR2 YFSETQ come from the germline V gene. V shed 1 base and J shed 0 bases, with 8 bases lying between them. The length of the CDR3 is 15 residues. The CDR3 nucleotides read TGCGCCAGCAGCTTGTTTGGAGATAGCAATCAGCCCCAGCATTTT. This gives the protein CASSLFGDSNQPQHF.

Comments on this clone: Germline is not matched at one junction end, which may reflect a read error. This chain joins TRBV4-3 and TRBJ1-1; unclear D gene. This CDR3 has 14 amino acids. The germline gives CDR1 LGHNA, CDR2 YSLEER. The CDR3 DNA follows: TGCACCAGCAGCCAATTGGGGATTCGCACTGAAGCTTTCTTT. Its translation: CTSSQLGIRTEAFF.